The T cell receptor (beta chain) under discussion was sequenced for a study of T cells in Graves' hyperthyroidism and ophthalmopathy. Study-level background: Once the initial diagnosis was made, peripheral blood was obtained before any treatment.

Findings and limits, study-wide: Blood also carried most thyroid clonotypes expanded above 0.001. Classification by a 13 V-J model distinguished ophthalmopathy from stable hyperthyroidism.

A note on this clonotype: Its target is not known.

RNA transcripts served as the template for amplifying TCR beta CDR3 regions. The HTBI primer set was used in a first-round RT-PCR of the TCR CDR3. TCRdb reprocessed the multiplex PCR reads with MiXCR, giving one entry per CDR3 protein. This repertoire shows about 480,000 distinct CDR3 sequences, 14% found once; its top ten account for about 17%. The TCR originated in a woman aged 18-29 years with Graves' hyperthyroidism. Specimen: blood.

DNA for the CDR3: TGTGCCAGCAGCGACCTGGTAGGGGACACTGAAGCTTTCTTT. This translates into CASSDLVGDTEAFF. The rearrangement uses TRBV7-2 and TRBJ1-1; D may be TRBD1 (5 bases). V was pared by 5 bases and J by 3 bases, with 13 bases between. CDR1 and CDR2 (germline): SGHTA, FQGNSA. This CDR3 region has 14 residues.